Described below is a single TCR beta chain sequence and its context. The antigen is not known. The data were taken from a study of PD-1 blockade in classical Hodgkin lymphoma. On the study more broadly: Administration of nivolumab to patients was at 3 mg/kg intravenously every 2 weeks.

Notes on the study in general: Complete responders' diversity at baseline resembled that of newly diagnosed patients. By C4D1, CD4+ diversity increased significantly, especially in complete responders.

Clones were sequenced by immunoSEQ multiplex PCR, and TCRdb holds only the in-frame ones, with some missing. The sample has fewer than 55,000 clones; nearly 80% are singletons. The germline CDR1 and CDR2 sequences are SGHTA and FQGNSA. The CDR3 is made up of 15 amino acids. With 4 bases clipped from V and 6 bases from J, the junction kept 10 bases outside the gene matches. Time point given: cycle 4 day 1 (C4D1), after 6 weeks of nivolumab. All patients experienced relapse after autologous stem cell transplantation, and brentuximab vedotin exposure was variable. The TCR was taken from a human donor with classical Hodgkin lymphoma. The chain uses TRBV7-2 and TRBJ2-3, with 7 bases matching TRBD2. The sequencing here drew on peripheral blood mononuclear cells (PBMCs), taken before the fourth cycle of nivolumab. CDR3 region: CASSSKSGDGDTQYF. CDR3 nucleotides: TGTGCCAGCAGCTCCAAGAGCGGGGATGGGGATACGCAGTATTTT.